This section outlines one T cell receptor (beta chain) sequence together with its context. The ends lost 4 bases at V and 4 bases at J; junction bases unmatched: 11. Germline assignment: CDR1 GTSNPN and CDR2 SVGIG (reference sequence). This CDR3 is 16 amino acids long. At the deep level, the assay was run. Each cell subset's genomic DNA was divided evenly among several immunoSEQ plates. Original processing notes: ImmunoSEQ gave junction-only sequences without quality scores, so filtering differed. Libraries were prepared by immunoSEQ multiplex PCR; TCRdb keeps only in-frame clonotypes and omits some of them. D and trimming come from the DNA, and the V and J calls and clone size come from that table. The sample lists 450,000 to 500,000 clones; approximately 84% were seen once. These data originate in a study of shared clonotypes between healthy human individuals. Overall study: Ranging from 18 to 49 in age, donors were two women and a few men.

The origin of this receptor is a woman aged 40 to 55 in good health. Some clones in this sample may be carry-over from other donors' samples. The chain combines TRBV30 with TRBJ2-2; 8 nucleotides match TRBD1. The sequencing input was PBMCs. CDR3 nucleotides: TGTGCCTGGATTCCCCGTGGCAGGGGGCCCACCGGGGAGCTGTTTTTT. Amino acids: CAWIPRGRGPTGELFF. The whole variable domain, remainder taken from reference TRBV30 and TRBJ2-2, is SQTIHQWPATLVQPVGSPLSLECTVEGTSNPNLYWYRQAAGRGLQLLFYSVGIGQISSEVPQNLSASRPQDRQFILSSKKLLLSDSGFYLCAWIPRGRGPTGELFFGEGSRLTVL.